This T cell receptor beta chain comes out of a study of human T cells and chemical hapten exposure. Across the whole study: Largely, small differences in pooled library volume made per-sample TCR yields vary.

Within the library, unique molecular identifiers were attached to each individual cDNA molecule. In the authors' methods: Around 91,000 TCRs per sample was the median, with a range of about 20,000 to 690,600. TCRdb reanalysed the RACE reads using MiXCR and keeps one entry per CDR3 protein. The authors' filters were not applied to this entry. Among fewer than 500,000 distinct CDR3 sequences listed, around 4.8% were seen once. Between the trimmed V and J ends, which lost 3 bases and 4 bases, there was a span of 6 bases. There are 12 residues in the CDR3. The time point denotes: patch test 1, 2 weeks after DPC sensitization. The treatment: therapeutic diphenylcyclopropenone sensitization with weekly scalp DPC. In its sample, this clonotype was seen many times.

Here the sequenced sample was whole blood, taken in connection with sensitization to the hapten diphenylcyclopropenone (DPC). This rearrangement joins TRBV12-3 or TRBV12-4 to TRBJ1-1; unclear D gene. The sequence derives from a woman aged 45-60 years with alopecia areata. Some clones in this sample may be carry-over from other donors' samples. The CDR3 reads CASSFEGTEAFF. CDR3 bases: TGTGCCAGCAGTTTCGAAGGCACTGAAGCTTTCTTT.